Listed below are T cell receptor beta chains from one sample, sequenced in a study of untreated major depressive disorder. Assay: immunoSEQ multiplex PCR; the TCRdb copy retains only in-frame clones and omits some. The sample has roughly 17,000 clones; more than 90% are singletons. Sequenced material: CD4+ T cells from PBMCs. The receptors derive from a woman aged 40 to 55 with major depressive disorder. Each CDR3 is given with its conserved first and last residue. Only part of the rows carry a size: once, few, many, or a class if the clone is expanded.

j_call,v_call,clone_size,cdr3_length,cdr3_aa
TRBJ2-1,TRBV2,.,11,CASSGVATQFF
TRBJ2-5,TRBV30,once,14,CAWISGGTGETQYF
TRBJ1-4,TRBV11-3,.,15,CASSSETERNEKLFF
TRBJ1-6,TRBV2,.,13,CASRIGRGSPLHF
TRBJ2-3,TRBV21-1,once,14,CASRRTGLRDTQYF
TRBJ2-5,TRBV11-1,.,14,CASSSSRGLETQYF
TRBJ1-1,TRBV6-5,.,12,CAARTANTEAFF
TRBJ2-6,TRBV6-6,.,15,CASSYSGSGANVLTF
TRBJ2-1,TRBV7-3,.,12,CASSSTRNEQFF
TRBJ1-2,TRBV7-9,.,11,CASSEDYGYTF
TRBJ2-2,TRBV29-1,once,17,CSVEVLDRGGNTGELFF
TRBJ2-5,TRBV19,.,15,CASSILGGIQETQYF
TRBJ1-1,TRBV5-4,.,13,CASSLTANTEAFF
TRBJ1-4,TRBV13,once,13,CASRYLIVEGLFF
TRBJ2-7,TRBV4-2,few,17,CASSQEVRGHSSYEQYF
TRBJ1-1,TRBV10-3,once,13,CAISEASPSEAFF
TRBJ2-5,TRBV30,.,16,CAWSRRNSWKGETQYF
TRBJ1-2,TRBV11-3,.,14,CASSLTSGPIGYTF
TRBJ2-7,TRBV11-2,.,14,CASSPGQVAYEQYF
TRBJ2-3,TRBV18,.,13,CASSPSMADTQYF
TRBJ2-3,TRBV4-2,.,14,CASSQDARTDTQYF
TRBJ1-5,TRBV7-2,.,15,CASSLVGQSNQPQHF
TRBJ1-5,TRBV30,once,13,CAWAPGQHQPQHF
TRBJ2-1,TRBV6-6,.,12,CASSSLYNEQFF
TRBJ1-5,TRBV30,.,15,CAWSVPGTGHQPQHF
TRBJ2-3,TRBV7-3,.,13,CASSARGIDTQYF
TRBJ1-1,TRBV19,.,13,CASSPTGAKEAFF
TRBJ1-2,TRBV30,.,15,CAWSVRTIAWYGYTF
TRBJ2-7,TRBV5-4,.,15,CASNPGGGGRYEQYF
TRBJ1-5,TRBV7-2,.,14,CASSFGGANQPQHF
TRBJ1-2,TRBV19,few,15,CATLVWDRPPYGYTF
TRBJ2-1,TRBV2,once,15,CASRVSGRRMDEQFF
TRBJ1-2,TRBV2,.,16,CASRAGTGASSGGYTF
TRBJ2-1,TRBV4-2,.,12,CASSRDYNEQFF
TRBJ1-1,TRBV18,.,15,CASSPNRPPNTEAFF
TRBJ1-2,TRBV5-6,.,13,CASSLAAPYGYTF
TRBJ2-1,TRBV7-2,.,16,CASSTGTSGGANEQFF
TRBJ2-1,TRBV6-5,.,15,CASSKPGLAGVEQFF
TRBJ2-6,TRBV11-3,.,17,CASTHRVPLSGANVLTF
TRBJ1-5,TRBV27,few,12,CASSFNGQPQHF
TRBJ1-5,TRBV5-6,.,13,CASSLELNQPQHF
TRBJ2-1,TRBV5-4,.,17,CASSLGGTGANYNEQFF
TRBJ2-1,TRBV6-6,.,15,CASSYEQSSYNEQFF
TRBJ1-2,TRBV5-6,.,13,CASSLDRAYGYTF
TRBJ2-3,TRBV5-1,.,15,CASSFQGLPPDTQYF
TRBJ2-2,TRBV6-5,.,14,CASRRAPNTGELFF
TRBJ2-3,TRBV30,.,16,CAWSVRTGERTDTQYF
TRBJ1-6,TRBV2,.,15,CASSEGALYNSPLHF
TRBJ1-2,TRBV6-1,.,16,CASSEMWAGGVNGYTF
TRBJ2-2,TRBV19,once,13,CASKVQTFGELFF
TRBJ1-2,TRBV2,.,14,CASSEKSGGTGYTF
TRBJ1-2,TRBV27,.,14,CASSALRVLNGYTF
TRBJ1-1,TRBV6-5,.,14,CASSLGGGGTEAFF